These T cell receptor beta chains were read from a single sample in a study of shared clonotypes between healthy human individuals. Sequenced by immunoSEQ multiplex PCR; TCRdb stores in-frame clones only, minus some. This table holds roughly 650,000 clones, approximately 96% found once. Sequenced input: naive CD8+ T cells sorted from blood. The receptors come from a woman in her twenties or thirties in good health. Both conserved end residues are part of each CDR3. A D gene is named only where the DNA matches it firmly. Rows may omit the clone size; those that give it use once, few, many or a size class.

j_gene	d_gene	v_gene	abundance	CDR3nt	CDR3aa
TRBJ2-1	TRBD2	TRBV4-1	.	TGCGCCAGCAGCCAAGGGGGAGGACTAGCGGGAGGGGGCTACAATGAGCAGTTCTTC	CASSQGGGLAGGGYNEQFF
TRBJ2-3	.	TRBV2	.	TGTGCCAGCAAAGAATCTTTCCCCGGTGATACGCAGTATTTT	CASKESFPGDTQYF
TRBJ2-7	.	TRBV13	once	TGTGCCAGCAGCTTAGGGGGTGGGGCGGACTACGAGCAGTACTTC	CASSLGGGADYEQYF
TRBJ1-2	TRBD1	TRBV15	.	TGTGCCACCAGTAACAGGGGGTTCGGCTATGGCTACACCTTC	CATSNRGFGYGYTF
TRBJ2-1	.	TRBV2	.	TGTGCCACCCGGACAGCGGGTAATGAGCAGTTCTTC	CATRTAGNEQFF
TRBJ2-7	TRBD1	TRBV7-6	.	TGTGCCAGCAGCTCCCGACAGGGATCCCACTACGAGCAGTACTTC	CASSSRQGSHYEQYF
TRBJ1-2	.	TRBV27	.	TGTGCCAGCAGTTTCGGGCCCGACTATGGCTACACCTTC	CASSFGPDYGYTF
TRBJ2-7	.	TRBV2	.	TGTGCCAGGAAACGACTCCGGGACGCTCTGCACGAGCAGTACTTC	CARKRLRDALHEQYF
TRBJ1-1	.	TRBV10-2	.	TGCGCCAGCAGCGGGGTTAACACTGAAGCTTTCTTT	CASSGVNTEAFF
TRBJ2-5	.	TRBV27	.	TGTGCCAGCAGTTTATCGTTCGGGACGGTCCAAGAGACCCAGTACTTC	CASSLSFGTVQETQYF
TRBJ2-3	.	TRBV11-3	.	TGTGCCAGCAGCGACGGGGGGCTCGGGGCAGATACGCAGTATTTT	CASSDGGLGADTQYF
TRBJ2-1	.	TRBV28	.	TGTGCCAGCACCCTAGGTGCTTCCAATGAGCAGTTCTTC	CASTLGASNEQFF
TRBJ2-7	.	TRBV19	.	TGTGCCAGTAGTCCCCCTTCGTGGGGAGGCTCCTACGAGCAGTACTTC	CASSPPSWGGSYEQYF
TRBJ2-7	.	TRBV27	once	TGTGCCAGCGCCTCCCGGAGCCCCCAATACGAGCAGTACTTC	CASASRSPQYEQYF
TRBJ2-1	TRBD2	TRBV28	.	TGTGCCAGCAGTGTGACTAGCGGGAGGAATGAGCAGTTCTTC	CASSVTSGRNEQFF
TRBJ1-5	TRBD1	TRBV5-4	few	TGTGCCAGCAGCGAGCAGGGGGCGATTCAGCCCCAGCATTTT	CASSEQGAIQPQHF
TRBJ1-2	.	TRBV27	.	TGTGCCAGCAGTTTCGGGGGCGCCGACTATGGCTACACCTTC	CASSFGGADYGYTF
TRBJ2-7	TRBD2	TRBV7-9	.	TGTGCCAGCAGCCCAACCAAGGGACTAGCGGGCTACGAGCAGTACTTC	CASSPTKGLAGYEQYF
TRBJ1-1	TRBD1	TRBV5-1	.	TGCGCCAGCAGCTTCAGCCGACAGGGCAGTAAGACTGAAGCTTTCTTT	CASSFSRQGSKTEAFF
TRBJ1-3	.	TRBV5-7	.	TGTGCCAGCAGCATGGGCAACAGGAACTCTGGAAACACCATATATTTT	CASSMGNRNSGNTIYF
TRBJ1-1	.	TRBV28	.	TGTGCCAGCAGTTTAACGAGGGGATACACTGAAGCTTTCTTT	CASSLTRGYTEAFF
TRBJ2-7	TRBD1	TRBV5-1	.	TGCGCCAGCAGCCAAGGACAGGGCCAGAGTAAGCAGTACTTC	CASSQGQGQSKQYF
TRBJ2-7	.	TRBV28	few	TGTGCCAGCAGTTCGACCGGAGGGGGCTACGAGCAGTACTTC	CASSSTGGGYEQYF
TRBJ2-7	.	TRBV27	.	TGTGCCAGCAGTCTCGATTACGGGGAGGCCTACGAGCAGTACTTC	CASSLDYGEAYEQYF
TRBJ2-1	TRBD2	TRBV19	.	TGTGCCAGTATGGCTAGCGGAACCAATGAGCAGTTCTTC	CASMASGTNEQFF
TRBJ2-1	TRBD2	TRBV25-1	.	TGTGCCAGCAGGCCCGTGAGGACTAGCCCGTGGGATGAGCAGTTCTTC	CASRPVRTSPWDEQFF
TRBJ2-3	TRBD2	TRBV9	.	TGTGCCAGCAGCGTTAGCGGGAGGCCAGAAGATACGCAGTATTTT	CASSVSGRPEDTQYF
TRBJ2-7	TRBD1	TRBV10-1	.	TGCGCCAGCAGTGGGGGGACAGGGACCTACGAGCAGTACTTC	CASSGGTGTYEQYF
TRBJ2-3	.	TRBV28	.	TGTGCCAGCAGCCCCGAGGTCGCCAGCACAGATACGCAGTATTTT	CASSPEVASTDTQYF
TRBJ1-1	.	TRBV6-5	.	TGTGCCAGCAGTTACTCTGAGGGGAGCACTGAAGCTTTCTTT	CASSYSEGSTEAFF
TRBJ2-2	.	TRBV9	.	TGTGCCAGCAGCGTAGGTGATCCGGGAGCGAACACCGGGGAGCTGTTTTTT	CASSVGDPGANTGELFF
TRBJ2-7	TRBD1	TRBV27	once	TGTGCCAGCAAAGGACAGGGGGGAAACGAGCAGTACTTC	CASKGQGGNEQYF
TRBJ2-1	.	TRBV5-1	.	TGCGCCAGCAGCTTGAGTGGATCCTACAATGAGCAGTTCTTC	CASSLSGSYNEQFF
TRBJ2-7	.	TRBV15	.	TGTGCCACCAGCAGAGATCTAGCCGGCAGCGGGTTGGAAAACGAGCAGTACTTC	CATSRDLAGSGLENEQYF
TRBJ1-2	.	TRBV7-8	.	TGTGCCAGCAGCTTGGGTCGCCTCTATGGCTACACCTTC	CASSLGRLYGYTF
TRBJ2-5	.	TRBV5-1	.	TGCGCCAGCAGCTTGCTCCAAGAGACCCAGTACTTC	CASSLLQETQYF
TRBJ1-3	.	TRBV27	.	TGTGCCAGCAGTCCCGAAGGGGAGCCTGGAAACACCATATATTTT	CASSPEGEPGNTIYF
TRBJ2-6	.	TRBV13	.	TGTGCCAGCACCAATACGGGGGGCGGGGGACTCTCTGGGGCCAACGTCCTGACTTTC	CASTNTGGGGLSGANVLTF
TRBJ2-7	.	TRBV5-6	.	TGTGCCAGCAGCTTCGGGGGACCCTCCTACGAGCAGTACTTC	CASSFGGPSYEQYF
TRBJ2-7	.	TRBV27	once	TGTGCCAGCGGCCCCTCTCCCTACGAGCAGTACTTC	CASGPSPYEQYF
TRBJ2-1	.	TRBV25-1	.	TGTGCCAGCAGCGCAAACCGACCACTCCCCAATGAGCAGTTCTTC	CASSANRPLPNEQFF
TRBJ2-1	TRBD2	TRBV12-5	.	TGTGCTAGTGGTTTCTTGACTAGCGGGGAAAGCTCCTACAATGAGCAGTTCTTC	CASGFLTSGESSYNEQFF
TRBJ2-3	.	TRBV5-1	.	TGCGCCAGCACAGTGGCGAGGGGCACAGATACGCAGTATTTT	CASTVARGTDTQYF
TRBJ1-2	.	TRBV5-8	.	TGTGCCAGCAGCACGGGACCCCTTGGTAGTGGCTACACCTTC	CASSTGPLGSGYTF